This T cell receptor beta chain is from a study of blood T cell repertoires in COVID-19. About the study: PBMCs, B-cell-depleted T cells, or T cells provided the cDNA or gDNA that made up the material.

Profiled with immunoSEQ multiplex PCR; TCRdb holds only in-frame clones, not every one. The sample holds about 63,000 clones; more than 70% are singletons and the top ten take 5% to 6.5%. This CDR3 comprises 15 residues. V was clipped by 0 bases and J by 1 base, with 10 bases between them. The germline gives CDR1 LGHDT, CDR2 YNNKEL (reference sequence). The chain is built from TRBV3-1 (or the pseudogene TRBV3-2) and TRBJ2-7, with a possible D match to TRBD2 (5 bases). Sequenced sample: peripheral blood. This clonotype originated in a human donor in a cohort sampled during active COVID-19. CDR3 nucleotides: TGTGCCAGCAGCCAAGATCGAGGGAGTTCCTACGAGCAGTACTTC. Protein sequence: CASSQDRGSSYEQYF.